This T cell receptor (beta chain) is drawn from a study of blood T cell repertoires in COVID-19. Looking at the study overall: The study drew acute and convalescent COVID-19 samples from the United States, Italy and Spain. In each case, the material was cDNA or gDNA derived from T cells, B-cell-depleted T cells, or PBMCs.

Original data processing: Amplified reference gene primers provided the basis for estimating nucleated cell counts. Method: immunoSEQ multiplex PCR; TCRdb's copy keeps in-frame clones and lacks some. D and trimming come from the DNA, and the V and J calls and clone size come from that table. The sample includes about 230,000 clones, over 70% of them seen just once. Germline CDR1 is SNHLY and CDR2 is FYNNEI. Deletions cut 11 bases from V and 2 bases from J, with 23 bases between. This CDR3 is built from 16 residues. This sequence joins TRBV2 and TRBJ2-3; the D is unclear. Sequenced input: peripheral blood. This receptor was identified in an elderly woman with acute or convalescent COVID-19. The CDR3 sequence is CAGSRSSFLSTDTQYF. DNA of the CDR3: TGTGCCGGAAGCAGGTCCTCATTTTTATCCACAGATACGCAGTATTTT.